This is a list of T cell receptor beta chains from one sample in a study of T cell repertoires in cytomegalovirus infection. In TCRdb, the reads were re-called with MiXCR into one record per CDR3 protein. The data hold around 750,000 distinct CDR3 sequences, with about 31% observed a single time. No cognate antigen is known for these TCRs. The sample here was cultured CD8+ T cells from PBMCs, taken from culture after CMV antigen stimulation. All receptors come from a human donor in good health (CMV status not recorded). Some clones in this sample may be carry-over from other donors' samples. Each CDR3 is given with its conserved first and last residue. Each record gives: D gene, J gene, V gene, clone size, CDR3 protein, CDR3 DNA. The D gene is left open where the match is weak. For some rows the clone size is stated as once, few or many, or as a class when expanded; others skip it.

>TRBD1|TRBJ1-6|TRBV4-1|.
CASSTGQALHF
TGCGCCAGCAGCACGGGACAGGCTCTCCACTTT
>.|TRBJ2-2|TRBV6-6|once
CASSTYITGELFF
TGTGCCAGCAGTACCTATATCACCGGGGAGCTGTTTTTT
>.|TRBJ2-7|TRBV19|few
CASSLTSHSYEQYF
TGTGCCAGTAGTTTAACTAGCCATTCGTACGAGCAGTACTTC
>.|TRBJ1-2|TRBV7-8|many
CASSLIYMTDDYGYTF
TGTGCCAGCAGCTTAATCTACATGACAGACGATTATGGCTACACCTTC
>.|TRBJ2-7|TRBV7-3|.
CASSSRGPQGYEQYF
TGTGCCAGCAGCTCAAGAGGGCCTCAAGGCTACGAGCAGTACTTC
>TRBD1|TRBJ2-1|TRBV7-6|few
CASSVPGQTYNEQFF
TGTGCCAGCAGCGTACCGGGACAGACCTACAATGAGCAGTTCTTC
>TRBD1|TRBJ2-1|TRBV6-2/TRBV6-3|.
CASRETGDGYNEQFF
TGTGCCAGCAGAGAGACAGGGGACGGCTACAATGAGCAGTTCTTC
>TRBD2|TRBJ2-1|TRBV27|.
CASSPGLAGMGGVNEQFF
TGTGCCAGCAGTCCCGGACTAGCGGGGATGGGAGGGGTTAATGAGCAGTTCTTC
>.|TRBJ1-1|TRBV12-3/TRBV12-4|few
CASSWTEPMNTEAFF
TGTGCCAGCAGTTGGACAGAGCCCATGAACACTGAAGCTTTCTTT
>.|TRBJ1-2|TRBV15|few
CATSSSLGNIGGYTF
TGTGCCACCAGCTCCTCCTTGGGGAACATCGGAGGCTACACCTTC
>.|TRBJ1-2|TRBV28|few
CATKGGDWGYTF
TGTGCCACGAAGGGCGGAGACTGGGGCTACACCTTC
>.|TRBJ2-1|TRBV6-5|.
CATSWRANNEQFF
TGTGCCACCTCCTGGCGGGCTAACAATGAGCAGTTCTTC
>.|TRBJ1-4|TRBV12-3/TRBV12-4|few
CASSLRGDGEKLFF
TGTGCCAGCAGTTTGCGGGGTGACGGTGAAAAACTGTTTTTT
>TRBD1|TRBJ2-1|TRBV29-1|.
CSVEGTGDVSANEQFF
TGCAGCGTTGAAGGGACAGGGGACGTATCTGCCAATGAGCAGTTCTTC
>TRBD2|TRBJ2-1|TRBV25-1|few
CASSEALAGGIKYNEQFF
TGTGCCAGCAGTGAAGCCCTAGCGGGGGGTATTAAATACAATGAGCAGTTCTTC
>.|TRBJ2-1|TRBV27|.
CASSLRPLYNEQFF
TGTGCCAGCAGTTTAAGACCGTTATACAATGAGCAGTTCTTC
>TRBD2|TRBJ2-1|TRBV7-9|few
CASSTTWRGGVDEQFF
TGTGCCAGCAGCACGACTTGGCGGGGGGGCGTTGATGAGCAGTTCTTC
>TRBD1|TRBJ1-5|TRBV7-6|many
CASSLGTGAESSNQPQHF
TGTGCCAGCAGCCTGGGGACAGGGGCCGAGAGCTCCAATCAGCCCCAGCATTTT
>TRBD1|TRBJ2-7|TRBV7-2|.
CASSPSVEDRAYEQYF
TGTGCCAGCAGCCCCTCGGTAGAGGACAGGGCCTACGAGCAGTACTTC
>.|TRBJ1-5|TRBV4-1|.
CASSQIQGGGNQPQHF
TGCGCCAGCAGCCAGATCCAGGGTGGTGGCAATCAGCCCCAGCATTTT
>TRBD1|TRBJ2-6|TRBV24-1|.
CATMCQGANGANVLTF
TGTGCCACCATGTGTCAGGGGGCTAACGGGGCCAACGTCCTGACTTTC
>.|TRBJ1-2|TRBV6-5|.
CASSYGSSSLNYGYTF
TGTGCCAGCAGTTACGGGTCGTCTAGCCTTAACTATGGCTACACCTTC
>TRBD1|TRBJ2-1|TRBV5-4|few
CASESGTGPYNEQFF
TGTGCCAGTGAATCCGGGACAGGGCCCTACAATGAGCAGTTCTTC
>.|TRBJ2-2|TRBV4-1|.
CASSQEGGERELFF
TGCGCCAGCAGTCAGGAGGGCGGTGAGCGGGAGCTGTTTTTT
>.|TRBJ1-1|TRBV27|many
CASSLRGGNTEAFF
TGTGCCAGCAGCTTAAGAGGGGGGAACACTGAAGCTTTCTTT
>.|TRBJ1-1|TRBV18|few
CASSPRRGDTEAFF
TGTGCCAGCTCACCGCGCCGGGGAGACACTGAAGCTTTCTTT
>TRBD2|TRBJ2-1|TRBV19|.
CASSRGTSGGGGWSYNEQFF
TGTGCCAGTAGTCGCGGGACTAGCGGGGGGGGAGGCTGGTCCTACAATGAGCAGTTCTTC
>.|TRBJ1-1|TRBV7-9|.
CASSLVAGKNTEAFF
TGTGCCAGCAGCTTAGTTGCAGGGAAGAACACTGAAGCTTTCTTT
>.|TRBJ1-1|TRBV19|.
CASSVELLNTEAFF
TGTGCCAGTAGTGTAGAGCTCCTGAACACTGAAGCTTTCTTT
>.|TRBJ1-2|TRBV7-2|.
CVSSPNDYGYTF
TGTGTCAGCAGCCCTAACGACTATGGCTACACCTTC
>.|TRBJ1-4|TRBV7-2|many
CASSLYPGTLSLKENEKLFF
TGTGCCAGCAGCTTGTACCCCGGGACTCTATCCCTTAAGGAAAATGAAAAACTGTTTTTT